The subject of this entry is one T cell receptor beta chain. CDR1 is SGHNT and CDR2 is YENEEA in the germline V gene. V dropped 4 bases and J dropped 2 bases, with 12 bases sitting between them. The CDR3 is made up of 14 amino acids. The treatment here: about 20 received Ad26.COV2.S at low or high dose, single or two shots; several received placebo; per-sample allocation not given. The investigators took samples on day 63 after the first vaccine or placebo injection. The method was immunoSEQ multiplex PCR; TCRdb's version includes in-frame clones alone and lacks a portion of them. The table lists approximately 350,000 clones, under 90% of them singletons. These data belong to a study of Ad26.COV2.S vaccination and SARS-CoV-2 variants.

The chain is built from TRBV11-3 and TRBJ2-7; the D is unclear. The sequenced sample was peripheral blood, obtained in a trial of Ad26.COV2.S vaccine versus placebo. The receptor was derived from a person between 18 and 65 years old who received the Ad26.COV2.S COVID-19 vaccine or a placebo. The CDR3 spells CASSSRVTTYEQYF. CDR3 in DNA: TGTGCCAGCAGCTCGAGAGTCACTACCTACGAGCAGTACTTC.